This passage covers 10 T cell receptor beta chains from one sample sequenced in a study of beta chain features in type 1 diabetes. TCRB transcripts that were expressed got sequenced, as all of the isolated RNA had been reverse transcribed. Produced via immunoSEQ multiplex PCR; TCRdb's table is partial and in-frame only. The repertoire holds about 450,000 clones, over 10% seen once, with 0.035% to 0.05% in the top ten. The material sequenced was naive CD4+ T cells from blood. All receptors derive from a woman younger than 35 in good health.

This clone was picked up a small number of times. The genes are TRBV7-8 and TRBJ2-5, with D uncertain. Trimming shortened V by 0 bases and J by 3 bases, and 17 bases separated the two germline ends. Germline CDR1 SGHVS, CDR2 FQNEAQ. The CDR3 is made up of 17 amino acids. The CDR3 DNA follows: TGTGCCAGCAGCTTAGCGCGGTTTGCATGGCTTAAAGAGACCCAGTACTTC. It yields the protein CASSLARFAWLKETQYF.

The genes are TRBV7-9 and TRBJ1-1; 7 nucleotides align to TRBD1. Trimming cost V 1 base and J 5 bases; bases outside gene matches: 7. The CDR3 extends over 15 amino acids. Germline-derived CDR1 and CDR2 are SEHNR and FQNEAQ (reference sequence). The CDR3 nucleotides are TGTGCCAGCAGCTTAGTCCAGGGGGGCGATACTGAAGCTTTCTTT. It yields the protein CASSLVQGGDTEAFF.

The gene calls are TRBV29-1 and TRBJ2-7; 15 positions agree with TRBD2. The CDR3 totals 17 residues. The V segment lost 4 bases and the J segment 0 bases; nucleotides outside the gene matches: 7. CDR1 SQVTM and CDR2 ANQGSEA come from the germline V gene. The DNA of the CDR3 is TGCAGCGTTGCCGGGACTAGCGGGAGGAGGAGCTCCTACGAGCAGTACTTC. Protein product: CSVAGTSGRRSSYEQYF.

This clone was seen a handful of times. The V and J genes are TRBV20-1 and TRBJ2-5; D is uncertain. The germline gives CDR1 DFQATT, CDR2 SNEGSKA (reference sequence). This CDR3 is built from 11 residues. The CDR3 region is CRQDPFQTQYF. The CDR3 DNA reads as TGCAGGCAAGACCCGTTTCAGACCCAGTACTTC.

The V and J genes are TRBV10-3 and TRBJ1-3; no clear D gene. With 8 bases removed from V and 0 bases from J, the gap between germline ends came to 11 bases. Looked up from germline, CDR1 is ENHRY and CDR2 is SYGVKD. This CDR3 contains 14 residues. CDR3 nucleotides: TGTGCCATCGCTTCAATAGACTCTGGAAACACCATATATTTT. Translation gives CAIASIDSGNTIYF.

This clone was seen a handful of times. J is TRBJ1-6 and V is TRBV5-4; TRBD1 agrees at 11 bases. CDR1 and CDR2 from the germline V gene are SGHNT and YYREEE (reference sequence). V trimming: 7 bases; J trimming: 10 bases; junction bases outside the gene matches: 7. The CDR3 runs 14 residues. CDR3 amino acids: CASAPGQGVSPLHF. Written as DNA, the CDR3 is TGTGCCAGCGCCCCGGGACAGGGGGTCTCACCCCTCCACTTT.

This clone was counted only a few times. This sequence joins TRBV7-3 and TRBJ2-1; D is unclear. Germline V gene sequence: CDR1 SGHTA, CDR2 FQGTGA. Trimming cost V 2 bases and J 8 bases, with 7 bases left between them. The CDR3 is made up of 12 amino acids. CDR3 bases: TGTGCCAGCAGCTTAGGCTTGGATGAGCAGTTCTTC. It specifies CASSLGLDEQFF.

The rearrangement links TRBV30 to TRBJ1-4; perhaps TRBD1 as D (6 bases). The CDR3 spans 14 residues. Germline V gene lookup returns CDR1 GTSNPN and CDR2 SVGIG (reference sequence). The V and J ends lost 5 bases and 8 bases respectively, with 18 bases between them. The CDR3 DNA reads TGTGCCTGGGAACCGGGGGCCTTGGGGGAAAAACTGTTTTTT. Translation: CAWEPGALGEKLFF.

CDR3 in DNA: TGTGCCAGCAGCTTAGTGGTAACGACAGGACGAACCTACGAGCAGTACGTC. Its translation: CASSLVVTTGRTYEQYV. V is TRBV7-9 and J is TRBJ2-7, with TRBD1 as a possible D gene (6 bases). This CDR3 has 17 amino acids. Germline V lookup: CDR1 SEHNR, CDR2 FQNEAQ (reference sequence). V lost 1 base and J lost 2, with 18 bases in between.

As regards this clone: Other DNA sequences in the same sample also yield this CDR3. CDR3 sequence (DNA): TGTGCCAGCAGCTTAGGAAGGTCCTACGAGCAGTACGTC. This gives the protein CASSLGRSYEQYV. The chain links TRBV7-2 to TRBJ2-7; no definite D call. This CDR3 has 13 amino acids. Germline V gene sequence: CDR1 SGHTA, CDR2 FQGNSA. V was clipped by 1 base and J by 1 base, with 5 bases between them.